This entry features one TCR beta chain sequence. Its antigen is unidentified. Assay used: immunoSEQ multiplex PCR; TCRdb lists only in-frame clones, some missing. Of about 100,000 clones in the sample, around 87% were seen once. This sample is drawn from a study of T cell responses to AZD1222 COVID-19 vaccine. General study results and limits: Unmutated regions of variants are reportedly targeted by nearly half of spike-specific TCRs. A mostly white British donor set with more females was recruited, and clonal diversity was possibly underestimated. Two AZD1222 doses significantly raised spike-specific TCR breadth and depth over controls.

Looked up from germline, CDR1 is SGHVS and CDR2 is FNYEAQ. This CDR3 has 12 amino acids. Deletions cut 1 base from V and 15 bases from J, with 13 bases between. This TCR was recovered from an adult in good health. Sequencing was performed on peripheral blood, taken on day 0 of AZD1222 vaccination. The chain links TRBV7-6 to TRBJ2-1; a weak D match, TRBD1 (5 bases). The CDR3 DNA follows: TGTGCCAGCAGCTTAGGCGCCAGGGTTCGGTTCTTC. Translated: CASSLGARVRFF.